The 23 T cell receptor beta chains below were found in one sample sequenced in a study of brain T cells in children with intractable seizures. Only in-frame clones appear in the TCRdb table, and some are missing; sequencing was by immunoSEQ multiplex PCR. The sample yields under 400,000 clones, over 85% seen once. Regarding time point: blood from clinic visit 5 months post-surgery; TSC patient then seizure free. The sample consisted of peripheral blood, taken 4 to 5 months after surgery. The receptors originated from a boy less than two years old with tuberous sclerosis and intractable seizures.

Notes on this clone: Distinct nucleotide sequences in the sample also encode this CDR3. This rearrangement joins TRBV7-3 to TRBJ2-2; D is unclear. The CDR3 covers 13 residues. The V gene lost 3 bases and the J gene lost 2 bases, with 4 bases spanning the gap. Germline V CDR1 and CDR2: SGHTA, FQGTGA. The CDR3 nucleotides read TGTGCCAGCAGCTTTGGCAACACCGGGGAGCTGTTTTTT. Encoded protein: CASSFGNTGELFF.

This chain uses TRBV30 with TRBJ2-7; possible D gene TRBD2, 6 bases. This CDR3 is 13 amino acids long. V lost 3 bases and J 4 bases, leaving 13 bases between the germline ends. Per the germline V gene, CDR1 is GTSNPN and CDR2 is SVGIG (reference sequence). Here the CDR3 reads CAWSAPGGYEQYF. CDR3 nucleotide sequence: TGTGCCTGGAGCGCCCCTGGGGGGTACGAGCAGTACTTC.

V is TRBV5-6 and J is TRBJ2-7; D uncertain. The CDR3 contains 14 residues. Germline CDR1 reads SGHDT; CDR2 reads YYEEEE. V was pared by 2 bases and J by 3 bases, with 12 bases between. CDR3 sequence: CASSLRVSHYEQYF. The CDR3 DNA reads as TGTGCCAGCAGCTTACGGGTATCTCACTACGAGCAGTACTTC.

This chain connects TRBV2 to TRBJ2-5, with a possible D match to TRBD1 (5 bases). V was pared by 8 bases and J by 5 bases, with 15 bases between. There are 13 residues in the CDR3. Germline CDR1 reads SNHLY; CDR2 reads FYNNEI. Here the CDR3 reads CASYRSRAETQYF. CDR3 bases: TGTGCCAGCTATCGGTCCAGGGCGGAGACCCAGTACTTC.

The chain carries TRBV30 and TRBJ2-3; 8 bases fit TRBD2. The trim removed 2 bases at V and 4 bases at J, leaving 8 bases unmatched. Germline lookup yields CDR1 GTSNPN and CDR2 SVGIG (reference sequence). This CDR3 has 15 residues. The CDR3 sequence: CAWSRSGGAADTQYF. The CDR3 bases are TGTGCCTGGAGTCGTTCCGGGGGGGCTGCAGATACGCAGTATTTT.

This chain joins TRBV14 and TRBJ2-1; D possibly uses TRBD1 or TRBD2 (5 bases each). From germline, CDR1 is SGHDN and CDR2 FVKESK. This CDR3 is built from 16 residues. The ends were cut back, 1 base at V and 6 bases at J, with 16 bases in the middle. CDR3 in DNA: TGTGCCAGCAGCCAAGTTCCCCTGCCAGGGAGCAATGAGCAGTTCTTC. This codes for CASSQVPLPGSNEQFF.

The table lists this clone with a count of one. V is TRBV24-1 and J is TRBJ2-7; 9 nucleotides align to TRBD2. V lost 7 bases, J lost 7 bases, and 7 bases stayed unmatched. CDR3 length: 13 residues. Germline lookup yields CDR1 KGHDR and CDR2 SFDVKD. Written as DNA, the CDR3 is TGTGCCACCAGCCCCGGGACTAGCTTGGAGCAGTACTTC. Translating it yields CATSPGTSLEQYF.

The rearrangement uses TRBV5-1 and TRBJ2-7, with D unresolved. Between the trimmed V and J ends, which lost 4 bases and 6 bases, there was a span of 8 bases. The CDR3 has 11 residues. From germline, CDR1 is SGHRS and CDR2 YFSETQ. CDR3 nucleotides: TGCGCCAGCAGCATCGACGGCGAGCAGTACTTC. This gives the protein CASSIDGEQYF. Combining the CDR3 with reference TRBV5-1 and TRBJ2-7 gives the whole variable domain KAGVTQTPRYLIKTRGQQVTLSCSPISGHRSVSWYQQTPGQGLQFLFEYFSETQRNKGNFPGRFSGRQFSNSRSEMNVSTLELGDSALYLCASSIDGEQYFGPGTRLTVT.

V and J are TRBV21-1 and TRBJ2-7. TRBV21-1 constitutes a pseudogene. There are 15 residues in the CDR3. CDR3: CASSKVQETTYEQYF. The CDR3 nucleotides read TGTGCCAGCAGCAAAGTCCAGGAGACAACCTACGAGCAGTACTTC.

On this clone: Other nucleotide sequences from this sample produce the same CDR3. The chain couples TRBV19 to TRBJ1-5; TRBD1 might be the D (5 bases). This CDR3 spans 13 amino acids. Trimming cost V 4 bases and J 5 bases, with 9 bases left between them. Germline V lookup: CDR1 LNHDA, CDR2 SQIVND (reference sequence). The CDR3 coding sequence is TGTGCCAGTAGTACGAAACAGGATCAGCCCCAGCATTTT. As protein: CASSTKQDQPQHF.

This clone was observed once. The chain recombines TRBV5-6 with TRBJ2-7, with 10 bases fitting TRBD2. CDR3 length: 16 residues. The junction had 5 bases not matched to a gene; V was cut back by 0 bases and J by 2 bases. The germline V gene has CDR1 SGHDT and CDR2 YYEEEE. The CDR3 bases are TGTGCCAGCAGCTTGGCCTCTAGCGGGAGAGCCTACGAGCAGTACTTC. It codes for CASSLASSGRAYEQYF.

The sample holds a few counts of this clone. The chain carries TRBV1 and TRBJ1-3; the D call in the table, TRBD1, was not verified against the DNA. TRBV1 is a listed pseudogene. The CDR3 contains 18 residues. CDR3: CTSSQTSKDRYSGNTIYF. CDR3 coding DNA: TGCACCAGCAGCCAGACCTCCAAGGACAGATACTCTGGAAACACCATATATTTT.

V and J are TRBV27 and TRBJ2-6; perhaps TRBD2 as D (6 bases). V lost 6 bases, J lost 0 bases, and 12 bases lay in between. The germline gives CDR1 MNHEY, CDR2 SMNVEV (reference sequence). CDR3 length equals 16 residues. The CDR3 spells CASRGLTDSGANVLTF. CDR3 nucleotide sequence: TGTGCCAGCAGGGGACTCACTGACTCTGGGGCCAACGTCCTGACTTTC.

The chain has TRBV5-4 and TRBJ1-1; D might be TRBD1 (5 bases). This CDR3 contains 13 residues. Trimming removed 4 bases at V and 3 bases at J, with 10 bases between. Germline values: CDR1 SGHNT, CDR2 YYREEE (reference sequence). The CDR3 loop reads CASSGALDTEAFF. CDR3 coding DNA: TGTGCCAGCAGCGGGGCTTTGGACACTGAAGCTTTCTTT.

This chain uses TRBV5-1 with TRBJ1-2, with TRBD1 matching 9 bases. Germline trimming cut 0 bases from V and 2 bases from J; bases unmatched to any gene: 5. Per germline, CDR1 SGHRS and CDR2 YFSETQ. There are 16 residues in the CDR3. CDR3 amino acids: CASSLAGTGLNYGYTF. CDR3 in DNA: TGCGCCAGCAGCTTGGCGGGGACAGGGCTAAACTATGGCTACACCTTC.

The CDR3 region has the DNA TGTGCCAGCACCAAATTTGCGGGGCGTAACTATGGCTACACCTTC. It encodes CASTKFAGRNYGYTF. The chain is built from TRBV6-5 and TRBJ1-2, with D possibly TRBD1 on 5 matching bases. CDR3 length equals 15 residues. The V gene lost 7 bases and the J gene lost 1 base, with 16 bases spanning the gap. Per germline, CDR1 MNHEY and CDR2 SVGAGI.

This rearrangement joins TRBV3-1 (or the pseudogene TRBV3-2) to TRBJ1-2; 9 bases align to TRBD1. This CDR3 has 13 amino acids. Germline V lookup: CDR1 LGHDT, CDR2 YNNKEL (reference sequence). J gave up 7 bases and V 4 bases, and 4 bases lay outside the gene matches. The CDR3 reads CASSPTGGSGYTF. CDR3 sequence (DNA): TGTGCCAGCAGCCCGACAGGGGGTAGTGGCTACACCTTC.

The CDR3 here is CASSLVPGTAYEQYF. CDR3 sequence (DNA): TGTGCCAGCAGCTTGGTGCCAGGTACAGCCTACGAGCAGTACTTC. The chain uses TRBV5-6 and TRBJ2-7; no reliable D call. The V and J ends lost 0 bases and 2 bases respectively, with 12 bases between them. The length of the CDR3 is 15 residues. Germline V gene sequence: CDR1 SGHDT, CDR2 YYEEEE.

The chain couples TRBV5-1 to TRBJ1-1, with 8 bases aligning to TRBD1. J gave up 3 bases and V 6 bases, and 10 bases lay outside the gene matches. Germline V gene sequence: CDR1 SGHRS, CDR2 YFSETQ. CDR3 size: 15 residues. The CDR3 spells CASTTVEQGDTEAFF. DNA for the CDR3: TGCGCCAGCACTACGGTCGAACAGGGGGACACTGAAGCTTTCTTT.

The V call is TRBV19, the J call TRBJ1-5; D gene uncertain. Trimming took off 5 bases at V and 0 bases at J, with 11 bases between the two ends. Germline V gene sequence: CDR1 LNHDA, CDR2 SQIVND (reference sequence). The CDR3 has 15 amino acids. CDR3 sequence reads: CASSLGYHSNQPQHF. CDR3 sequence (DNA): TGTGCCAGTAGTTTGGGCTACCATAGCAATCAGCCCCAGCATTTT.

This CDR3 is CASSGTGVRQPQHF. In DNA form, the CDR3 reads TGTGCCAGCAGCGGGACAGGGGTTCGACAGCCCCAGCATTTT. This chain uses TRBV6-5 with TRBJ1-5; 10 nucleotides line up with TRBD1. This CDR3 region has 14 residues. Per germline, CDR1 MNHEY and CDR2 SVGAGI. The trim removed 6 bases at V and 7 bases at J, leaving 6 bases unmatched.

The rearrangement links TRBV10-3 to TRBJ2-7; TRBD1 might be the D (6 bases). This CDR3 comprises 13 residues. Germline values: CDR1 ENHRY, CDR2 SYGVKD. V lost 6 bases, J lost 0 bases, and 9 bases lay in between. DNA of the CDR3: TGTGCCATCAGAACAGGGAACTCCTACGAGCAGTACTTC. Encoded protein: CAIRTGNSYEQYF.

The CDR3 DNA is TGTGCCAGCAGTGAAAGGGTAGAGGGGCGAGCCGGTGGCTACACCTTC. Encoded protein: CASSERVEGRAGGYTF. The chain has TRBV25-1 and TRBJ1-2; TRBD1 is a possible D gene (5 bases). V shed 2 bases and J shed 7 bases, with 20 bases lying between them. The CDR3 sequence is 16 residues long. Germline lookup yields CDR1 MGHDK and CDR2 SYGVNS.